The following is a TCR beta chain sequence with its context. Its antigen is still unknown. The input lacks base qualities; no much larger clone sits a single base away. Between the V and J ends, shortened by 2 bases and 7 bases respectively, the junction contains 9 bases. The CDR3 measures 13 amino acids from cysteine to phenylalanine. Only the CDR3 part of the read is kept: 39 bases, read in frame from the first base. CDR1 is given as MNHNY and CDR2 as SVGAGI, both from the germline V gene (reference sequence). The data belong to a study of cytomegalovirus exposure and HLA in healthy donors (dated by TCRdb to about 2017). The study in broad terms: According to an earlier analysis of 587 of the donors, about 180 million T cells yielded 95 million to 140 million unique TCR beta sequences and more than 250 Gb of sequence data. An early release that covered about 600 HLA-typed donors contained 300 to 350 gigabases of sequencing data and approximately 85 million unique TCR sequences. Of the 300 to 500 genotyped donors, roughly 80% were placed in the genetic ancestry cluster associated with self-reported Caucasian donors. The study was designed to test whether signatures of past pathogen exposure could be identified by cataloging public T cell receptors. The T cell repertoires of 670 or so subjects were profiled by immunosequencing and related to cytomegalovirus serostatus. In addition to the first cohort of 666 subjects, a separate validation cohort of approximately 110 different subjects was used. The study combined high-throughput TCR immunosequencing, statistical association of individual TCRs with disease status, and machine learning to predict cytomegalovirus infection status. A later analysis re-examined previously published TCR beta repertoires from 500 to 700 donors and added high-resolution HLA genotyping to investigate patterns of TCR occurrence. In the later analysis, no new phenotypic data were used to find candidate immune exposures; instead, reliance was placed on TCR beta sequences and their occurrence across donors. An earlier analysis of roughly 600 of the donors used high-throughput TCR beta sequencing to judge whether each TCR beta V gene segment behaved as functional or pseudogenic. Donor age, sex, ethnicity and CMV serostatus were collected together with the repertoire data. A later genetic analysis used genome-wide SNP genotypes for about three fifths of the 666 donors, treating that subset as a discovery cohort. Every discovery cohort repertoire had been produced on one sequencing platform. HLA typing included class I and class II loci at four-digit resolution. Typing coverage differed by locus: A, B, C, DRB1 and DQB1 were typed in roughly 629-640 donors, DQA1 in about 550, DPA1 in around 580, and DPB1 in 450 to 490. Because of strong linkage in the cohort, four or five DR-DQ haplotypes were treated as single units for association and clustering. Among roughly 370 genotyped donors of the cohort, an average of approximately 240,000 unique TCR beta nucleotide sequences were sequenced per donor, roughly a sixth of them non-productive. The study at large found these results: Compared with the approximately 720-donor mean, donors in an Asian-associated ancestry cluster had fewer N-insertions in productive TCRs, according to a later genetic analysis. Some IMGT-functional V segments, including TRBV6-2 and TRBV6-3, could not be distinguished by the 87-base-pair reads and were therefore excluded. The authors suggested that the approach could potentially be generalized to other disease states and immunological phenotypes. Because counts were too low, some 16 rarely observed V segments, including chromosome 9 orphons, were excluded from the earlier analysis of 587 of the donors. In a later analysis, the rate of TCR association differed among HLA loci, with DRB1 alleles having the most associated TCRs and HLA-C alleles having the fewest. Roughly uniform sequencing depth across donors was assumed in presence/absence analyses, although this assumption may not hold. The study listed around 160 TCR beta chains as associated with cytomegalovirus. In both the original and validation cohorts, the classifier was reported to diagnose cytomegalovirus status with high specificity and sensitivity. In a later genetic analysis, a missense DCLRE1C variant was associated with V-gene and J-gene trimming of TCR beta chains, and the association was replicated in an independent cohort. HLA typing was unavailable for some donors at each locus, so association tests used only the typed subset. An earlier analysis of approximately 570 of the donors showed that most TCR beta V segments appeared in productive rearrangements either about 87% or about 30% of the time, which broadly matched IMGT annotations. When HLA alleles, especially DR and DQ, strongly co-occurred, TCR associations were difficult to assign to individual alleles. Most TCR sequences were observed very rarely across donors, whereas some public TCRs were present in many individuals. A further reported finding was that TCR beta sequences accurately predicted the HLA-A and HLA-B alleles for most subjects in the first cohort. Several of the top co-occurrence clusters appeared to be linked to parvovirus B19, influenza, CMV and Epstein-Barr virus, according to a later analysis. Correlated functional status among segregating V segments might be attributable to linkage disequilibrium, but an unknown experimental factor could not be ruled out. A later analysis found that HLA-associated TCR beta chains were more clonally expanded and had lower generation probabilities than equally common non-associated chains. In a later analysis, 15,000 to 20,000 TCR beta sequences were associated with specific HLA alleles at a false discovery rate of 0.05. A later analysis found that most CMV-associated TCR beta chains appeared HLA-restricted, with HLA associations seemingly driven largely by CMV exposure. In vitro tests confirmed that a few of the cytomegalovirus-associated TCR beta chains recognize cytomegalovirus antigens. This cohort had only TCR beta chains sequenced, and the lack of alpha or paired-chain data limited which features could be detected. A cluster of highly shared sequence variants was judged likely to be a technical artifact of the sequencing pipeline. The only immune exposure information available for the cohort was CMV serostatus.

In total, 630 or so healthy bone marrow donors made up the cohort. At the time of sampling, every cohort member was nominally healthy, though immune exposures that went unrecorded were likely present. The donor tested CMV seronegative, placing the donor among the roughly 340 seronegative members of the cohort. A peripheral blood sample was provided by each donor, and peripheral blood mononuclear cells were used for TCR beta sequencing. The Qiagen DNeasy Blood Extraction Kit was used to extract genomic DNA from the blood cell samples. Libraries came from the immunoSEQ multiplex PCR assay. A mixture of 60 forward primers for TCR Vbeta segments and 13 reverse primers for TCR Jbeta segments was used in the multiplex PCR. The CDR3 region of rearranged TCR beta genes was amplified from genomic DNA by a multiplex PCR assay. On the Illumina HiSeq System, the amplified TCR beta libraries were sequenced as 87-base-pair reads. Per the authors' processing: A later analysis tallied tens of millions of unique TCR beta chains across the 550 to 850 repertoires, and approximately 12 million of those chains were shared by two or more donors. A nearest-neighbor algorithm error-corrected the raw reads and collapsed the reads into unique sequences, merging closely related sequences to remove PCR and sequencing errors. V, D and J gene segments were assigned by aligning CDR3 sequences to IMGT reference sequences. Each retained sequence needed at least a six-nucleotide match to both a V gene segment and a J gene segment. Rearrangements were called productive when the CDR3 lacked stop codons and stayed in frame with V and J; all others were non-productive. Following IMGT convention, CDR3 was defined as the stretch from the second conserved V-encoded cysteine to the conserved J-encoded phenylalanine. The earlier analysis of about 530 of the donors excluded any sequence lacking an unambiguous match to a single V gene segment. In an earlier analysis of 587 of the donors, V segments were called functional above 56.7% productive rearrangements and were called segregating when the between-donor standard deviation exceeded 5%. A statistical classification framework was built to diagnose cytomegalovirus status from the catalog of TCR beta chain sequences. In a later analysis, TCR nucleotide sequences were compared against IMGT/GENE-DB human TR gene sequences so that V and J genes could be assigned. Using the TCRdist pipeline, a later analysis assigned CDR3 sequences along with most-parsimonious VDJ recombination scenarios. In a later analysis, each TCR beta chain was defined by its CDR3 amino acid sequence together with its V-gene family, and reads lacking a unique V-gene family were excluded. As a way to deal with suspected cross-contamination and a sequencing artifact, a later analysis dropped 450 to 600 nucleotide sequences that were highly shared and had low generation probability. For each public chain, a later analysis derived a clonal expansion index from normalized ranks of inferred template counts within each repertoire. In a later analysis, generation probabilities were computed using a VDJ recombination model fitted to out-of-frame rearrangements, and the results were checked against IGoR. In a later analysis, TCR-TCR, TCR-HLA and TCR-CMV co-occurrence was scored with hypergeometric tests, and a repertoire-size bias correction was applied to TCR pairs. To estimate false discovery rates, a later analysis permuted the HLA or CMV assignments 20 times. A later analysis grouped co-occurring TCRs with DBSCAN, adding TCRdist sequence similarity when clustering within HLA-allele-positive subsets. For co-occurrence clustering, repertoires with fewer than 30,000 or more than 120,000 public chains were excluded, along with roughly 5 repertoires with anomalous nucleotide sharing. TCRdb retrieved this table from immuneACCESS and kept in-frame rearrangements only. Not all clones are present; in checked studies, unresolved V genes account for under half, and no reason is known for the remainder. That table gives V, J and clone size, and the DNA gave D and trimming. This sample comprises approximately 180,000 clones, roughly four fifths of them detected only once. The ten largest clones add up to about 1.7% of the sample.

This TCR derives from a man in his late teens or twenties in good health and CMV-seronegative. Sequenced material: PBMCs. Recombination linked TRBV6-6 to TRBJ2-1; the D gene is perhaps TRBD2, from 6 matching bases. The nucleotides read TGTGCCAGCAGTTACCTAGCGACAAATGAGCAGTTCTTC. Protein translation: CASSYLATNEQFF.